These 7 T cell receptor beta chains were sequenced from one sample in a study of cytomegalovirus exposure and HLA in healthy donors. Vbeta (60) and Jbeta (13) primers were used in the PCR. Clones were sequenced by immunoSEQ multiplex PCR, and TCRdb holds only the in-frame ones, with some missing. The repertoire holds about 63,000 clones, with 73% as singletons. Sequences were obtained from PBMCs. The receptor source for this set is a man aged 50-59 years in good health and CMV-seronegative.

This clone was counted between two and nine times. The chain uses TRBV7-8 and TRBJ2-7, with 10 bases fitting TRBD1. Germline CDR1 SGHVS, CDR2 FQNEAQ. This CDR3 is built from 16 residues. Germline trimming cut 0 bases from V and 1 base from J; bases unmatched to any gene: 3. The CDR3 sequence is CASSLAGGQGSYEQYF. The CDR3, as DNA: TGTGCCAGCAGCTTAGCCGGGGGACAGGGGTCCTACGAGCAGTACTTC.

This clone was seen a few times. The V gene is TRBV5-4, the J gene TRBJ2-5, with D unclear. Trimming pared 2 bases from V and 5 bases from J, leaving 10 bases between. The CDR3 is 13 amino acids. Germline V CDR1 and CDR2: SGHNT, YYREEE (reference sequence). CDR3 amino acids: CASSFGPRETQYF. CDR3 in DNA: TGTGCCAGCAGCTTCGGCCCGCGGGAGACCCAGTACTTC.

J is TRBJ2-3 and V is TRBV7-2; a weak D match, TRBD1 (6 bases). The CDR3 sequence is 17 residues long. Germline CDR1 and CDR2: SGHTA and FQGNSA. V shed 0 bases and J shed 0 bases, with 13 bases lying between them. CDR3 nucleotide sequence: TGTGCCAGCAGCTTAGCAGTGGGGGCAAGTAGCACAGATACGCAGTATTTT. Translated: CASSLAVGASSTDTQYF.

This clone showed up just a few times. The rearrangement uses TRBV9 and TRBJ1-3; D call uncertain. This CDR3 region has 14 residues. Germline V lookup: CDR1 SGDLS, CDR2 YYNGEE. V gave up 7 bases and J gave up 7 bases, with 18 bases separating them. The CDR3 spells CASSREGFDNTIYF. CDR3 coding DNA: TGTGCCAGCTCACGGGAGGGATTTGACAACACCATATATTTT.

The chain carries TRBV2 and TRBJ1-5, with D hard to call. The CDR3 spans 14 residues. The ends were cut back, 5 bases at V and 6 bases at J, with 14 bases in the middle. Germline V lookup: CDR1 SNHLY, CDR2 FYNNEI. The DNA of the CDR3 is TGTGCCAGCAGTACGGGCCCCGGGAGTCAGCCCCAGCATTTT. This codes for CASSTGPGSQPQHF.

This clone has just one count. The CDR3 loop is CASSLAPRPGDEQYF. The CDR3 DNA follows: TGCGCCAGCAGCTTGGCTCCGAGGCCCGGGGACGAGCAGTACTTC. The V and J genes are TRBV5-1 and TRBJ2-7; D possibly corresponds to TRBD2 (5 bases). The germline gives CDR1 SGHRS, CDR2 YFSETQ. V dropped 0 bases and J dropped 5 bases, with 15 bases sitting between them. The CDR3 consists of 15 residues.

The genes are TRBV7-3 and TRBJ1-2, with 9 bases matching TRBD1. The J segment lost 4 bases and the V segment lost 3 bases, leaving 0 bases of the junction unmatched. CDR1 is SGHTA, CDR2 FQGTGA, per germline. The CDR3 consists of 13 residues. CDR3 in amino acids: CASSLTGGYGYTF. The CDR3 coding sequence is TGTGCCAGCAGCTTGACAGGGGGCTATGGCTACACCTTC.